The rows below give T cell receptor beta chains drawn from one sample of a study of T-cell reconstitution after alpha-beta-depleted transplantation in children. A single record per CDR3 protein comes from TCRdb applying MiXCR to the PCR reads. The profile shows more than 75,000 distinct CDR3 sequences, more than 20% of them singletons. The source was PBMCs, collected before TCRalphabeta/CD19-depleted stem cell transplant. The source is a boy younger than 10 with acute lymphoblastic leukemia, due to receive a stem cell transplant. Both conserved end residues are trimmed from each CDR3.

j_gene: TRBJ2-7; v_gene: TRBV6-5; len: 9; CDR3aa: ASAGTYEQY
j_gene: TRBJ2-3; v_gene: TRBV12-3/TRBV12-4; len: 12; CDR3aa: ASSFITSPDTQY
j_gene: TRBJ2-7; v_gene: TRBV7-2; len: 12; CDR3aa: ASSIGQGTYEQY
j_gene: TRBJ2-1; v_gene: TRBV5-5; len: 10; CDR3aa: ASSLTGTKKF
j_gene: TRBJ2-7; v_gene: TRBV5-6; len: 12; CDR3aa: ASSPGTGTYEQY
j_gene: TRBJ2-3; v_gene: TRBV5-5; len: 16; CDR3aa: ASSSYPSERGEADTQY
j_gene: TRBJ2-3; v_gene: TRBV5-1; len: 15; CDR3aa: ASTGLFSGNPTDTQY
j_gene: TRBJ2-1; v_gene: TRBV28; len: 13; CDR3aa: ASELGGASYNEQF
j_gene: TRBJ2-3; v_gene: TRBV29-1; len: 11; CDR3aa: SVESRGTDTQY
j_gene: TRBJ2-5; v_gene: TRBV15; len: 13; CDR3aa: ATSRSTGNQETQY
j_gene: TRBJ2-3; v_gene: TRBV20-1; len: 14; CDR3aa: SAISTAIGRTDTQY
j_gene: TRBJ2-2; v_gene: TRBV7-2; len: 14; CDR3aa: ASLTSGGAFGGELF
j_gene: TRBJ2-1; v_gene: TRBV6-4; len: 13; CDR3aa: ASSELAGTYNEQF
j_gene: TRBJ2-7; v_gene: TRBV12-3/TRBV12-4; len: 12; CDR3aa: ASSFEGGRYEQY
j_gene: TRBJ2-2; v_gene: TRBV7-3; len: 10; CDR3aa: ASRGNTGELF
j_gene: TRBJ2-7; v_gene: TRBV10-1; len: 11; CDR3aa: ASSEAPSYEQY
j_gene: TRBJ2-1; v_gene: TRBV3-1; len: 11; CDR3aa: ASSQDKLAEQF
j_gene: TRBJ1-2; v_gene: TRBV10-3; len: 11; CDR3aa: AIRYDRDYGYT
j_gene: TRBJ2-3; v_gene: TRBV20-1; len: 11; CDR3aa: SARVGRADTQY
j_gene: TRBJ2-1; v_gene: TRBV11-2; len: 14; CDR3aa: ASSPTASSSYNEQF
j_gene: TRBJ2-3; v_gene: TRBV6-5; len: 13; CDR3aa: ASSYSAEGPDTQY
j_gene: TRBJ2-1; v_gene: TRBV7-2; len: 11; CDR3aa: ASSLASGIEQF
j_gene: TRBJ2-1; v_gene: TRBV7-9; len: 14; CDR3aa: ASSLETSGGPGEQF
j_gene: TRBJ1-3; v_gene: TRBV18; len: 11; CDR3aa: ASFEGSGNTIY
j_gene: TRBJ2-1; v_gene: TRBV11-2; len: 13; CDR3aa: ASSFERRSYNEQF
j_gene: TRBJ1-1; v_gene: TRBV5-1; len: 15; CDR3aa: ASSRAPAGPMNTEAF
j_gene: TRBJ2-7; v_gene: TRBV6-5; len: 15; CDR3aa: ASSYPKLAGESYEQY
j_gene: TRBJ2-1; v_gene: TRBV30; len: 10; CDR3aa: ALSGGVGEQF
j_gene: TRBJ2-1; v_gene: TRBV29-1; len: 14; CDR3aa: SVDSAEWGSYNEQF
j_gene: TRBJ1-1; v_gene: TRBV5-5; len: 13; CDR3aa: ASSGGGGGGTEAF
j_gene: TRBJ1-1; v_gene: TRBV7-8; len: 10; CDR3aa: ASSLTKLEAF
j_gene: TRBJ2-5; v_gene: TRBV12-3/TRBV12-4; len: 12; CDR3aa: ASSPSGPGETQY
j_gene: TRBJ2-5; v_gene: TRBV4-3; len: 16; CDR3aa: ASSQEVGTSGSPETQY
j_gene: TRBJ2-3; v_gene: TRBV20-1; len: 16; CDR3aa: SASSLRSGGWGGDTQY
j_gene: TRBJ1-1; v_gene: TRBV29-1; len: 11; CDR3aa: SVALRRGTEAF
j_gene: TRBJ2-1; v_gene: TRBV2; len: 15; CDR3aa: ASSENLSGGAESRQF